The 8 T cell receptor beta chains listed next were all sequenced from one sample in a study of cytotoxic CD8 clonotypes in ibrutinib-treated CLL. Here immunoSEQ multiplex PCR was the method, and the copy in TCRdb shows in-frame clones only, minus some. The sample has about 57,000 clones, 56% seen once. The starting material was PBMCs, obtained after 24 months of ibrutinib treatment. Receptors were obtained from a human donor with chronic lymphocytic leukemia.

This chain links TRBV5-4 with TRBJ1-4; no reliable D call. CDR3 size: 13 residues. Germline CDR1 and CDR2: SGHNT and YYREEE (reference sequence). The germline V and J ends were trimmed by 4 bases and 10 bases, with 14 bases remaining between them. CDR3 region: CASSQAARGKLFF. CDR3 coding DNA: TGTGCCAGCAGCCAAGCCGCTCGTGGAAAACTGTTTTTT.

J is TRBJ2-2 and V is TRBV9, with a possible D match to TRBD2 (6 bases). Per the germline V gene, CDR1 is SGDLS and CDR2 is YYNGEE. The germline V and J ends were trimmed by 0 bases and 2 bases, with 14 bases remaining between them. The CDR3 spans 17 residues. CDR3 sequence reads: CASSVEEGLTNTGELFF. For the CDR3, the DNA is TGTGCCAGCAGCGTAGAGGAGGGACTCACCAACACCGGGGAGCTGTTTTTT.

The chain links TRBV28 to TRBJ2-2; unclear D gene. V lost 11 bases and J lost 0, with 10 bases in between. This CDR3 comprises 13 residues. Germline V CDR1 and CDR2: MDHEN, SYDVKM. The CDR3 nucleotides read TGTGCCTCTCGGGCAGCGAACACCGGGGAGCTGTTTTTT. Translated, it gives CASRAANTGELFF.

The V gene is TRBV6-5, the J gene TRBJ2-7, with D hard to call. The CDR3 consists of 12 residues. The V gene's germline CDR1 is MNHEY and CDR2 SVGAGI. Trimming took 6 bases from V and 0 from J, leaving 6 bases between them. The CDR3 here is CASRSSSYEQYV. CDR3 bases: TGTGCCAGCAGATCCAGCTCCTACGAGCAGTACGTC.

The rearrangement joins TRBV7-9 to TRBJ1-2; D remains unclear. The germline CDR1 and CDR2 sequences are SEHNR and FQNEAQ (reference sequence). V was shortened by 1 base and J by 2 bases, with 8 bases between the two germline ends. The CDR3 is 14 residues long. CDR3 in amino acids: CASSLEYGNYGYTF. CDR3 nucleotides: TGTGCCAGCAGCTTAGAGTACGGGAACTATGGCTACACCTTC.

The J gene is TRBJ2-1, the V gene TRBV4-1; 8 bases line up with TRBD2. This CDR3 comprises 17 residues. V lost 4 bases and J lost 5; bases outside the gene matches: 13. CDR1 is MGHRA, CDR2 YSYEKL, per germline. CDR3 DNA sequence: TGCGCCAGCAGCCCATCGACTAGCGAAGGGACGGACAATGAGCAGTTCTTC. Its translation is CASSPSTSEGTDNEQFF.

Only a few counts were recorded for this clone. Here the CDR3 DNA reads TGTGCCAGCAGTTTTCAGGGAAACACTGAAGCTTTCTTT. Translation: CASSFQGNTEAFF. This chain joins TRBV27 and TRBJ1-1; a weak D match, TRBD1 (5 bases). Trimming removed 3 bases from V and 2 bases from J, with 7 bases in between. This CDR3 has 13 residues. Germline values: CDR1 MNHEY, CDR2 SMNVEV (reference sequence).

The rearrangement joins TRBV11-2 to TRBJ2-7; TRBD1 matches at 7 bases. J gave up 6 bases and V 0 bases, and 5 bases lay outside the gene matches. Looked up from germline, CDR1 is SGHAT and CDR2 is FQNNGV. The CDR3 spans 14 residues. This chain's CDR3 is CASSLEATGFEQYF. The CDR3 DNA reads TGTGCCAGCAGCTTAGAAGCGACAGGGTTCGAGCAGTACTTC.